Presented here are 19 T cell receptor beta chains from one specimen sequenced in a study of T-cell reconstitution after alpha-beta-depleted transplantation in children. During its preparation, the TCRbeta library received unique molecular identifiers. One entry per CDR3 protein, called by TCRdb with MiXCR from the PCR reads. This sample carries 500,000 to 750,000 distinct CDR3 sequences, 25% to 30% of them seen once, and the ten largest clones take 36%. Specimen: PBMCs, collected before TCRalphabeta/CD19-depleted stem cell transplant. All receptors derive from a boy less than two years old with Wiskott-Aldrich syndrome, due to receive a stem cell transplant.

The rearrangement links TRBV20-1 to TRBJ2-1; 7 positions agree with TRBD1. V lost 5 bases to trimming and J lost 11 bases; unmatched junction nucleotides: 6. CDR3 size: 11 residues. The V gene's germline CDR1 is DFQATT and CDR2 SNEGSKA (reference sequence). CDR3 amino acids: CSAPRQGQQFF. CDR3 DNA: TGCAGTGCTCCAAGACAGGGCCAGCAGTTCTTC.

This chain connects TRBV5-5 to TRBJ2-3; TRBD2 aligns across 7 bases. From germline, CDR1 is SGHKS and CDR2 YYEKEE (reference sequence). Trimming cost V 0 bases and J 2 bases; bases outside gene matches: 6. The CDR3 has 16 residues. The CDR3 region has the DNA TGTGCCAGCAGCTTGGCCAACAGCGGGGACACAGATACGCAGTATTTT. Translating it yields CASSLANSGDTDTQYF.

This clonotype was seen only a few times. The gene calls are TRBV4-2 and TRBJ1-5; TRBD1 aligns across 7 bases. The CDR3 extends over 15 amino acids. After removal of 1 base from V and 4 bases from J, the junction contained 4 bases not matched to a gene. Looked up from germline, CDR1 is LGHNA and CDR2 is YNFKEQ. The DNA for the CDR3 is TGTGCCAGCAGCCAAGGGACAGGAGAGAATCAGCCCCAGCATTTT. It yields the protein CASSQGTGENQPQHF.

The rearrangement uses TRBV12-3 or TRBV12-4 and TRBJ2-5, with 9 positions matching TRBD2. J lost 3 bases, V lost 1 base, and 9 bases had no gene match. The CDR3 contains 17 residues. The CDR3 loop reads CASSLGPRSGRKETQYF. CDR3 bases: TGTGCCAGCAGTTTAGGCCCGCGGAGCGGGAGGAAAGAGACCCAGTACTTC.

This clonotype was counted a few times. The V gene is TRBV20-1, the J gene TRBJ2-3; the match to TRBD2 covers 14 bases. CDR1 is DFQATT and CDR2 is SNEGSKA in the germline V gene (reference sequence). V lost 8 bases and J lost 4; bases outside the gene matches: 8. The CDR3 covers 15 residues. CDR3: CSLAPGLAGADTQYF. CDR3 bases: TGCAGTCTAGCGCCGGGACTAGCGGGAGCAGATACGCAGTATTTT.

This clonotype was seen only a few times. The V gene is TRBV5-1, the J gene TRBJ2-3; D is possibly TRBD2 (5 bases). The CDR3 is 14 amino acids. Trimming cost V 0 bases and J 3 bases, with 8 bases left between them. Germline V CDR1 and CDR2: SGHRS, YFSETQ. CDR3 region: CASSLDRRTDTQYF. The CDR3 bases are TGCGCCAGCAGCTTGGACCGGAGGACAGATACGCAGTATTTT.

V and J are TRBV10-3 and TRBJ1-1; tentative D call: TRBD1 (5 bases). Germline-derived CDR1 and CDR2 are ENHRY and SYGVKD. V was trimmed by 6 bases and J by 1 base, leaving 18 bases between them. CDR3 length: 16 residues. CDR3 in amino acids: CAISPSGRGGNTEAFF. In DNA form, the CDR3 reads TGTGCCATCAGCCCTTCGGGACGGGGGGGGAACACTGAAGCTTTCTTT.

This chain uses TRBV2 with TRBJ2-2; no clear D. Per germline, CDR1 SNHLY and CDR2 FYNNEI. This CDR3 contains 13 residues. V lost 3 bases to trimming and J lost 6 bases, with 8 bases between them. CDR3 protein: CASSDGHSGELFF. CDR3 DNA: TGTGCCAGCAGTGACGGTCATTCCGGGGAGCTGTTTTTT.

This clonotype was recorded a few times. This chain links TRBV24-1 with TRBJ2-2; D call uncertain. CDR1 is KGHDR and CDR2 is SFDVKD in the germline V gene. CDR3 size: 13 residues. Trimming cost V 4 bases and J 6 bases, with 8 bases left between them. CDR3 nucleotides: TGTGCCACCAGTGAAAAGGGCTCCGGGGAGCTGTTTTTT. Translation gives CATSEKGSGELFF.

In its sample, this clonotype was seen a few times. The genes are TRBV15 and TRBJ2-7, with D unclear. CDR3 length: 14 amino acids. The germline V gene encodes CDR1 LNHNV and CDR2 YYDKDF (reference sequence). The V end lost 0 bases, the J end lost 1 base, and 7 bases lay between the germline ends. The CDR3 nucleotides are TGTGCCACCAGCAGAGATTTACAGTCCTACGAGCAGTACTTC. This codes for CATSRDLQSYEQYF.

The chain joins TRBV12-3 or TRBV12-4 to TRBJ2-7, with a tentative D call TRBD2 (5 bases). This CDR3 is built from 12 residues. The V end lost 5 bases, the J end lost 6 bases, and 11 bases lay between the germline ends. CDR3 sequence: CASSRGIGEQYF. The CDR3 nucleotides are TGTGCCAGCAGTCGAGGGATTGGCGAGCAGTACTTC.

V and J are TRBV5-1 and TRBJ2-6, with D unclear. Germline CDR1 reads SGHRS; CDR2 reads YFSETQ. Trimming shortened V by 6 bases and J by 0 bases, and 10 bases separated the two germline ends. The CDR3 consists of 15 residues. In nucleotides, the CDR3 is TGCGCCAGCAAAACCGTGAGCTCTGGGGCCAACGTCCTGACTTTC. Protein product: CASKTVSSGANVLTF.

This clonotype occurred a few times. The chain joins TRBV10-3 to TRBJ2-2, with D unresolved. The CDR3 contains 13 residues. Deletions cut 3 bases from V and 8 bases from J, with 10 bases between. CDR1 and CDR2 (germline): ENHRY, SYGVKD. The CDR3 DNA reads as TGTGCCATCAGTGACCCCCCCGGGGGGGAGCTGTTTTTT. Protein: CAISDPPGGELFF.

This chain links TRBV18 with TRBJ2-1; TRBD2 is a possible D gene (6 bases). V lost 2 bases to trimming and J lost 0 bases, with 11 bases between them. Germline loops: CDR1 KGHSH, CDR2 LQKENI. There are 16 residues in the CDR3. This CDR3 reads CASSPTSRNSYNEQFF. CDR3 coding DNA: TGTGCCAGCTCACCAACTAGCCGGAACTCCTACAATGAGCAGTTCTTC.

The V and J genes are TRBV11-2 and TRBJ2-1; 8 bases agree with TRBD2. This CDR3 has 14 amino acids. CDR1 SGHAT and CDR2 FQNNGV come from the germline V gene. Trimming removed 8 bases from V and 7 bases from J; junction bases left unmatched: 10. The CDR3 DNA sequence: TGTGCCAGCGTCCGGCGGGAGGCGCCGAATGAGCAGTTCTTC. This sequence encodes CASVRREAPNEQFF.

The chain combines TRBV20-1 with TRBJ2-7, with D perhaps TRBD1 or TRBD2 (6 bases each). V lost 3 bases to trimming and J lost 3 bases, with 18 bases between them. Germline CDR1 is DFQATT and CDR2 is SNEGSKA (reference sequence). The CDR3 is 15 residues long. In DNA form, the CDR3 reads TGCAGTGCTAGTGGTAGGCGGGAAGGGGGCTACGAGCAGTACTTC. It codes for CSASGRREGGYEQYF.

This clonotype has just a few counts. The rearrangement uses TRBV7-3 and TRBJ2-2; D not resolved. The CDR3 contains 14 residues. V dropped 2 bases and J dropped 6 bases, with 10 bases sitting between them. Germline CDR1 and CDR2: SGHTA and FQGTGA. The chain's CDR3 is CASSLEGPPGELFF. The CDR3 coding sequence is TGTGCCAGCAGCTTAGAAGGGCCCCCCGGGGAGCTGTTTTTT.

This sequence joins TRBV20-1 and TRBJ2-5, with D perhaps TRBD1 (6 bases). The CDR3 loop spans 14 amino acids. Per germline, CDR1 DFQATT and CDR2 SNEGSKA (reference sequence). Trimming removed 1 base at V and 4 bases at J, with 13 bases between. For the CDR3, the DNA is TGCAGTGCTAGAGCTCCAGGGGAAGGAGAGACCCAGTACTTC. As protein: CSARAPGEGETQYF.

The CDR3 is CASSASGPPYNEQFF. In nucleotides, the CDR3 is TGTGCCAGCAGTGCCAGCGGGCCTCCCTACAATGAGCAGTTCTTC. This rearrangement joins TRBV12-3 or TRBV12-4 to TRBJ2-1; tentative D call: TRBD2 (6 bases). The CDR3 sequence is 15 residues long. The V end was cut by 5 bases, the J end by 2 bases, with 13 bases between.